The 6 T cell receptor beta chains given below trace back to one sample, sequenced in a study of blood T cells in healthy people across ages. PCR was performed a second time for about 7 to 11 cycles using a sample-barcoded 5' primer and a J-beta primer mix. TCRdb re-called the 5' RACE reads through MiXCR, storing one row per CDR3 protein. The data show some 1.4 million distinct CDR3 sequences, with 42% seen just once and roughly 8.2% held by the top ten. The sequenced sample was blood. The receptor source for this set is a woman aged 18-29 years in good health.

This clonotype has more than one count but fewer than ten. J is TRBJ2-5 and V is TRBV5-1; perhaps TRBD2 as D (5 bases). V lost 3 bases and J lost 1, with 13 bases in between. The CDR3 is 15 residues long. Per the germline V gene, CDR1 is SGHRS and CDR2 is YFSETQ. The CDR3 loop is CASSWNGLVQETQYF. CDR3 sequence (DNA): TGCGCCAGCAGCTGGAATGGACTGGTCCAAGAGACCCAGTACTTC.

This sequence joins TRBV6-5 and TRBJ1-2, with unresolved D. Germline-derived CDR1 and CDR2 are MNHEY and SVGAGI. Trimming stripped 2 bases from V and 12 bases from J, with 19 bases between. The length of the CDR3 is 14 residues. Here the CDR3 DNA reads TGTGCCAGCAGTTACGAGGCAGGACCGGATTACCACACCTTC. Translated, it gives CASSYEAGPDYHTF.

In this sample, this clonotype turned up a few times. V gene TRBV6-5 combines with J gene TRBJ2-1; D uncertain. The V gene lost 1 base and the J gene lost 3 bases, with 7 bases spanning the gap. The germline V gene encodes CDR1 MNHEY and CDR2 SVGAGI. The CDR3 is 14 residues long. CDR3 sequence reads: CASSYWPGYNEQFF. The DNA for the CDR3 is TGTGCCAGCAGTTACTGGCCAGGCTACAATGAGCAGTTCTTC.

The gene calls are TRBV6-1 and TRBJ2-7; D is undetermined. Germline CDR1 is MNHNS and CDR2 is SASEGT. The ends were cut back, 1 base at V and 3 bases at J, with 13 bases in the middle. The CDR3 contains 15 residues. CDR3 DNA: TGTGCCAGCAGTGAAGTCCTTTCGGCAAGCTACGAGCAGTACTTC. It is translated as CASSEVLSASYEQYF.

This clonotype has at least ten counts. V usage is TRBV3-1 and J usage is TRBJ1-4, with D uncertain. V gave up 4 bases and J gave up 8 bases, with 11 bases separating them. The CDR3 covers 13 residues. Germline values: CDR1 LGHDT, CDR2 YNNKEL (reference sequence). CDR3 protein: CASSLLAGEKLFF. In DNA form, the CDR3 reads TGTGCCAGCAGCCTTCTCGCCGGAGAAAAACTGTTTTTT. Variable domain in full (rest from reference TRBV3-1 and TRBJ1-4): DTAVSQTPKYLVTQMGNDKSIKCEQNLGHDTMYWYKQDSKKFLKIMFSYNNKELIINETVPNRFSPKSPDKAHLNLHINSLELGDSAVYFCASSLLAGEKLFFGSGTQLSVL.

The chain employs TRBV28 and TRBJ2-3; possible D gene TRBD1, 6 bases. The V end lost 4 bases, the J end lost 0 bases, and 11 bases lay between the germline ends. CDR3 size: 15 residues. Germline V gene lookup returns CDR1 MDHEN and CDR2 SYDVKM. CDR3 amino acids: CASSWTASSTDTQYF. In DNA form, the CDR3 reads TGTGCCAGCAGTTGGACAGCCTCTAGCACAGATACGCAGTATTTT.